These T cell receptor beta chains were read from a single sample in a study of T cell changes during pregnancy in multiple sclerosis. Libraries were prepared by immunoSEQ multiplex PCR; TCRdb keeps only in-frame clonotypes and omits some of them. The sample holds some 71,000 clones; approximately 90% are singletons and the top ten take 1.4%. The source material was peripheral blood, sampled in the third trimester of pregnancy. These receptor sequences come from a female donor with multiple sclerosis, enrolled in a pregnancy study. The conserved cysteine and the conserved F or W are not part of the CDR3 here.

v_call: TRBV5-6
j_call: TRBJ2-1
cdr3_aa: ASSSGLYRLENNNEQF

v_call: TRBV28
j_call: TRBJ1-4
cdr3_aa: ASSSRDRENEKLF

v_call: TRBV7-2
j_call: TRBJ1-1
cdr3_aa: ASSFWGWNTEAF

v_call: TRBV30
j_call: TRBJ2-7
cdr3_aa: ACTGTRTFEQY

v_call: TRBV7-2
j_call: TRBJ1-2
cdr3_aa: ASSLSRTGGYT

v_call: TRBV4-1
j_call: TRBJ1-2
cdr3_aa: ASSLQLKVFYGYT

v_call: TRBV11-2
j_call: TRBJ2-5
cdr3_aa: ASSGGGPGQETQY

v_call: TRBV2
j_call: TRBJ1-3
cdr3_aa: ASSDGRGGGNTIY

v_call: TRBV28
j_call: TRBJ2-5
cdr3_aa: ASSLSAGGRDETQY

v_call: TRBV5-6
j_call: TRBJ2-1
cdr3_aa: ASSVGQGRF

v_call: TRBV4-1
j_call: TRBJ2-5
cdr3_aa: ASSQVLTRGRETQY

v_call: TRBV6-1
j_call: TRBJ1-6
cdr3_aa: ASSEWSRLNSPLH

v_call: TRBV19
j_call: TRBJ2-2
cdr3_aa: ASSMDGRLGELF

v_call: TRBV6-6
j_call: TRBJ2-7
cdr3_aa: ASTHTRTAAHEQY

v_call: TRBV5-1
j_call: TRBJ2-1
cdr3_aa: ASSPGEYGTYNEQF

v_call: TRBV2
j_call: TRBJ1-5
cdr3_aa: ASSARTGGDQPQH

v_call: TRBV18
j_call: TRBJ1-2
cdr3_aa: ASSPRELGDGYT

v_call: TRBV10-3
j_call: TRBJ2-7
cdr3_aa: ATRPDIGTGGYEQY

v_call: TRBV6-1
j_call: TRBJ1-4
cdr3_aa: ASSYGGFSNEKLF

v_call: TRBV5-1
j_call: TRBJ1-2
cdr3_aa: ASSLEQGHRT

v_call: TRBV7-7
j_call: TRBJ2-5
cdr3_aa: ASSLTSVETQY

v_call: TRBV18
j_call: TRBJ2-7
cdr3_aa: ATNLGRDYEQY

v_call: TRBV11-3
j_call: TRBJ2-3
cdr3_aa: ASSLGGSTDTQY

v_call: TRBV5-1
j_call: TRBJ1-6
cdr3_aa: ASSLGRTGTLH

v_call: TRBV20-1
j_call: TRBJ1-1
cdr3_aa: SVEGVTEAF

v_call: TRBV29-1
j_call: TRBJ1-2
cdr3_aa: SAQGRTTGNSNYGYT

v_call: TRBV28
j_call: TRBJ1-5
cdr3_aa: ASSATGGDQPQH

v_call: TRBV28
j_call: TRBJ1-1
cdr3_aa: ASSSRDRGYTEAF

v_call: TRBV12-5
j_call: TRBJ1-2
cdr3_aa: ASGPWTGSGYT

v_call: TRBV19
j_call: TRBJ2-3
cdr3_aa: ASSRQTSTDTQY